The text below deals with one T cell receptor beta chain. Its antigen is still unknown. Qualities for individual bases were not recorded, and no much larger clone is one base off. This sample was taken from a study of blood T cell repertoires in COVID-19 (dated by TCRdb to 2020 to 2021). Notes on the research overall: The collaborator samples originated in the United States, Italy and Spain and spanned the acute and convalescent phases of COVID-19. Sample metadata almost always included a de-identified subject ID, COVID-19 status, age in years and sex. HLA class I and class II types, where available, came from metadata supplied by the sample provider rather than from assay-based typing. The prospective study material was composed of cDNA or gDNA derived from T cells, B-cell-depleted T cells, or PBMCs. A freely available public database, intended as a resource for researchers studying the immune response to SARS-CoV-2, is where the repertoires were released. Samples were obtained from the ongoing ImmuneRACE study (first 160 participants) and from about 1,300 subjects provided by 6 global collaborators. The dataset comprised deeply sampled blood TCRbeta repertoires from subjects exposed to, actively infected with, or recovered from COVID-19. Overall results and qualifications from the work: Clinical and demographic metadata were provided uncurated, with the amount varying by source and participant.

From the germline V gene (reference sequence), CDR1 is LNHDA and CDR2 is SQIVND. V drops 3 bases and J drops 4 bases, leaving 12 bases in between. CDR3 length: 15 amino acids, cysteine to phenylalanine. Only the CDR3 portion is preserved as DNA: 45 bases, with reading frame beginning at the first base. TCRbeta CDR3 regions were amplified from genomic DNA by means of the immunoSEQ Assay, a bias-controlled multiplex PCR. The authors' analysis ran thus. Within the assay, amplification of reference gene primers was used to estimate how many nucleated cells each sample contained. To quantify the absolute abundance of each unique TCRbeta CDR3 rearrangement, sequence reads were collapsed and filtered. For each sample, productive Simpson clonality was calculated as the square root of Simpson's diversity index across productive rearrangements. TCRdb provides this immuneACCESS table in a form limited to in-frame rearrangements. Some clones are lacking; in checked studies, under half of them reflect an unresolved V gene, and why the rest are absent is not known. D and trimming come from the DNA, and the V and J calls and clone size come from that table. The table for this sample lists 70,000 or so clones; around nine tenths of them were counted only once. Over 25% of the sample is taken by the ten largest.

Each collaborating institution followed its own protocols to collect whole blood in K2EDTA tubes. For TCRbeta analysis, collaborators shipped samples in one of three forms: frozen whole blood, isolated PBMCs, or DNA extracted from either of those sample types. This chain is built from TRBV19 and TRBJ2-2, with no confidently assigned D gene. The sequence came from a woman aged 80 or over with active or convalescent COVID-19. Sequenced sample: peripheral blood. The CDR3: CASSIQLGGTGELFF. The DNA sequence is as follows: TGTGCCAGTAGTATTCAACTCGGCGGCACCGGGGAGCTGTTTTTT.